This is a list of T cell receptor beta chains from one sample in a study of CD4+ T cells in melanoma. Assay: immunoSEQ multiplex PCR; the TCRdb copy retains only in-frame clones and omits some. This table has 13,000 to 15,000 clones, under 80% appearing once. Sample: cells from a culture (not recorded whether cultured in vitro). Receptor source: a human donor with melanoma. Each CDR3 is given with its conserved first and last residue. The D gene is left open where the match is weak. The listing skips clone size in some rows; elsewhere it reads once, few, many or a size class.

>TRBJ2-1|TRBV5-1|.|.
CASSIGQSSYNEQFF
TGCGCCAGCAGCATCGGACAGAGCTCCTACAATGAGCAGTTCTTC
>TRBJ2-7|TRBV6-5|.|.
CASSYADRPYEQYF
TGTGCCAGCAGTTACGCCGACAGGCCCTACGAGCAGTACTTC
>TRBJ2-7|TRBV5-4|few|TRBD1
CASSLEGQGTYEQYF
TGTGCCAGCAGCTTGGAGGGACAGGGAACGTACGAGCAGTACTTC
>TRBJ1-6|TRBV6-5|.|.
CASKGFQASLHF
TGTGCCAGCAAGGGTTTTCAGGCGTCCCTCCACTTT
>TRBJ1-5|TRBV5-4|few|TRBD1
CASRRAGTGRISNQPQHF
TGTGCCAGCAGGAGGGCGGGGACAGGGAGAATTAGCAATCAGCCCCAGCATTTT
>TRBJ1-3|TRBV28|few|.
CASSSAEAAGNTIYF
TGTGCCAGCAGTTCGGCAGAAGCTGCTGGAAACACCATATATTTT
>TRBJ2-7|TRBV5-3|.|.
CASSLIQVAYEQYF
TGTGCCAGCAGCTTGATACAGGTAGCATACGAGCAGTACTTC
>TRBJ1-5|TRBV5-8|.|TRBD1
CASSSTQGVFIGQPQHF
TGTGCCAGCAGCTCCACACAGGGGGTCTTTATAGGGCAGCCCCAGCATTTT
>TRBJ2-2|TRBV2|.|TRBD1
CASRSTGAGELFF
TGTGCCAGCCGCTCGACAGGGGCCGGGGAGCTGTTTTTT
>TRBJ2-7|TRBV6-6|.|TRBD2
CASSPAGDIYEQYF
TGTGCCAGCTCGCCGGCGGGGGATATCTACGAGCAGTACTTC
>TRBJ2-3|TRBV6-5|.|.
CASSFRQFRDTQYF
TGTGCCAGCAGTTTCCGTCAGTTCAGGGATACGCAGTATTTT
>TRBJ2-3|TRBV7-6|.|TRBD2
CASSFVAGEADTQYF
TGTGCCAGCAGCTTCGTAGCGGGGGAGGCAGATACGCAGTATTTT
>TRBJ2-7|TRBV30|few|.
CALRWSPSYEQYF
TGTGCCCTACGGTGGTCCCCCTCCTACGAGCAGTACTTC
>TRBJ1-2|TRBV10-3|.|TRBD1
CASRQRDSNYGYTF
TGTGCCAGCAGGCAACGGGACAGTAACTATGGCTACACCTTC
>TRBJ1-5|TRBV19|.|.
CASSIRSGTSNQPQHF
TGTGCCAGTAGTATCAGATCCGGGACGTCGAATCAGCCCCAGCATTTT
>TRBJ2-7|TRBV6-1|.|.
CASSYRVVDEQYF
TGTGCCAGCAGCTACAGGGTAGTCGACGAGCAGTACTTC
>TRBJ2-7|TRBV6-6|.|.
CASSYKGSYEQYF
TGTGCCAGCAGTTACAAGGGCTCCTACGAGCAGTACTTC
>TRBJ1-6|TRBV27|.|.
CASSFRRENSPLHF
TGTGCCAGCAGTTTCCGGCGGGAAAATTCACCCCTCCACTTT
>TRBJ2-3|TRBV18|once|.
CASSRLGTNTDTQYF
TGTGCCAGCTCGCGCCTCGGAACTAACACAGATACGCAGTATTTT
>TRBJ1-1|TRBV9|few|.
CASSVEGNTEAFF
TGTGCCAGCAGCGTAGAGGGGAACACTGAAGCTTTCTTT
>TRBJ2-3|TRBV2|.|.
CASSPEGTDTQYF
TGTGCCAGCAGCCCCGAGGGCACAGATACGCAGTATTTT
>TRBJ1-2|TRBV7-3|.|.
CASSLERAFYGYTF
TGTGCCAGCAGCTTAGAGCGGGCATTCTATGGCTACACCTTC
>TRBJ2-3|TRBV15|.|.
CATSRDRRYSTDTQYF
TGTGCCACCAGCAGAGATCGGAGGTACAGCACAGATACGCAGTATTTT
>TRBJ1-1|TRBV5-5|.|.
CASMGEGRMVNTEAFF
TGTGCCAGCATGGGGGAAGGGAGAATGGTGAACACTGAAGCTTTCTTT
>TRBJ2-7|TRBV6-5|.|.
CASSTSLGQYEQYF
TGTGCCAGCAGTACCTCGTTGGGGCAGTACGAGCAGTACTTC
>TRBJ2-2|TRBV4-2|.|.
CASSLGVIGITGELFF
TGTGCCAGCAGCCTTGGGGTAATAGGGATCACCGGGGAGCTGTTTTTT
>TRBJ2-3|TRBV18|.|TRBD1
CASSPQRDRGGDTQYF
TGTGCCAGCTCACCGCAACGGGACAGGGGTGGAGATACGCAGTATTTT
>TRBJ2-3|TRBV7-3|.|.
CASSRGGGLADTQYF
TGTGCCAGCAGCCGAGGGGGGGGGCTGGCAGATACGCAGTATTTT
>TRBJ1-1|TRBV7-2|.|.
CASSLGLWHTEAFF
TGTGCCAGCAGCTTGGGGCTCTGGCACACTGAAGCTTTCTTT
>TRBJ2-1|TRBV5-6|.|.
CASSTQGPNEQFF
TGTGCCAGCAGCACCCAGGGGCCCAATGAGCAGTTCTTC
>TRBJ2-7|TRBV6-1|.|.
CASSVAAISTYEQYF
TGTGCCAGCAGTGTAGCGGCCATCTCTACCTACGAGCAGTACTTC
>TRBJ2-7|TRBV5-6|.|TRBD1
CASSRAPTGGSYEQYF
TGTGCCAGCAGCCGGGCCCCGACAGGGGGCTCGTACGAGCAGTACTTC
>TRBJ1-1|TRBV11-3|.|.
CASSQGGGWNTEAFF
TGTGCCAGCAGCCAAGGGGGGGGATGGAACACTGAAGCTTTCTTT
>TRBJ1-2|TRBV11-3|.|TRBD1
CASSQAGQFHYGYTF
TGTGCCAGCAGCCAAGCGGGACAGTTTCACTATGGCTACACCTTC
>TRBJ1-4|TRBV7-6|.|.
CASSLAGRANEKLFF
TGTGCCAGCAGCTTAGCGGGACGCGCTAATGAAAAACTGTTTTTT
>TRBJ2-3|TRBV19|once|.
CASKSSGGSTDTQYF
TGTGCCAGTAAATCATCGGGCGGTAGCACAGATACGCAGTATTTT
>TRBJ2-5|TRBV5-1|.|.
CASTTMGRLQGGGETQYF
TGCGCCAGCACCACGATGGGGCGGTTACAGGGTGGAGGAGAGACCCAGTACTTC
>TRBJ1-2|TRBV5-1|.|.
CASSWGQLDDYGYTF
TGCGCCAGCAGCTGGGGGCAGCTAGACGACTATGGCTACACCTTC
>TRBJ2-3|TRBV7-9|.|.
CASSPRGPDTQYF
TGTGCCAGCAGCCCCCGGGGGCCAGATACGCAGTATTTT
>TRBJ1-1|TRBV2|once|TRBD1
CASSGQGWDTEAFF
TGTGCCAGCAGTGGACAGGGGTGGGACACTGAAGCTTTCTTT
>TRBJ1-4|TRBV6-5|.|TRBD1
CASSPTGDNEKLFF
TGTGCCAGCAGTCCTACAGGGGACAATGAAAAACTGTTTTTT
>TRBJ1-5|TRBV12-5|.|.
CASGFGGNQPQHF
TGTGCTAGTGGTTTTGGCGGCAATCAGCCCCAGCATTTT
>TRBJ2-1|TRBV7-6|.|.
CASIDSGGLYNEQFF
TGTGCCAGCATCGATTCGGGGGGCCTCTACAATGAGCAGTTCTTC
>TRBJ2-3|TRBV6-6|.|.
CASSLTSTDTQYF
TGTGCCAGCAGCCTCACTAGCACAGATACGCAGTATTTT
>TRBJ1-1|TRBV7-9|few|.
CASSLGRNTEAFF
TGTGCCAGCAGCTTAGGTAGGAACACTGAAGCTTTCTTT
>TRBJ2-1|TRBV19|few|.
CASSAMLTGRSYNEQFF
TGTGCCAGTAGCGCCATGTTAACGGGGAGGTCCTACAATGAGCAGTTCTTC
>TRBJ2-3|TRBV13|.|TRBD1
CASSFHRGQSDTQYF
TGTGCCAGCAGCTTCCACAGGGGGCAGTCGGATACGCAGTATTTT
>TRBJ1-3|TRBV12-5|.|.
CASGFALGGQNTIYF
TGTGCTAGTGGTTTCGCCTTGGGGGGCCAGAACACCATATATTTT
>TRBJ2-6|TRBV30|.|.
CASSGRQLSGANVLTF
TGTGCCTCCTCAGGTCGCCAGCTCTCTGGGGCCAACGTCCTGACTTTC
>TRBJ1-4|TRBV2|.|.
CASSGPPEKEKLFF
TGTGCCAGCAGTGGGCCCCCTGAGAAGGAAAAACTGTTTTTT
>TRBJ2-5|TRBV19|.|.
CASNAADSRETQYF
TGTGCCAGTAACGCCGCGGACAGCCGAGAGACCCAGTACTTC
>TRBJ1-2|TRBV7-9|.|.
CASSPGRGYTF
TGTGCCAGCAGCCCTGGTAGGGGCTACACCTTC
>TRBJ2-7|TRBV5-1|.|TRBD1
CASRRGQQSYEQYF
TGCGCCAGCAGACGGGGACAGCAGTCCTACGAGCAGTACTTC
>TRBJ2-1|TRBV5-4|once|TRBD2
CASSSLQRGGEQFF
TGTGCCAGCAGCTCCCTACAGCGGGGGGGTGAGCAGTTCTTC
>TRBJ2-5|TRBV7-9|.|TRBD2
CASSLARGVKRQETQYF
TGTGCCAGCAGCTTAGCCCGGGGGGTAAAGCGCCAAGAGACCCAGTACTTC
>TRBJ2-7|TRBV18|.|TRBD2
CASSPQTSNYEQYF
TGTGCCAGCTCACCCCAGACTAGCAACTACGAGCAGTACTTC
>TRBJ2-3|TRBV5-1|.|TRBD2
CASSLGTSWATDTQYF
TGCGCCAGCAGCTTGGGGACTAGCTGGGCCACAGATACGCAGTATTTT
>TRBJ2-1|TRBV7-3|.|TRBD2
CASSPRRAGYNEQFF
TGTGCCAGCAGTCCCAGGAGAGCGGGGTACAATGAGCAGTTCTTC